The clone carrying this T cell receptor beta chain was seen more than once but under ten times. A template switching step contributed a universal primer site, while unique molecular identifiers were present in the cDNA. TCRdb redid the calling of the 5' RACE reads with MiXCR, one entry per CDR3 protein. The data contain just over 500,000 distinct CDR3 sequences, 22% of them seen just once; the ten biggest clones take up approximately 0.95%. CDR1 and CDR2 from the germline V gene are SQVTM and ANQGSEA. V dropped 0 bases and J dropped 5 bases, with 7 bases sitting between them. The CDR3 is made up of 12 amino acids. The sample comes from a study of identical twins. The same sample was also studied in work on T cells expressing NK-cell markers. That work adds: Several donors' CD3+CD56-NKG2C+ cells were dominated by the same clonotypes.

The rearrangement links TRBV29-1 to TRBJ2-5, with D unresolved. The sequence derives from a woman aged 18 to 35 in good health. Material for sequencing was CD4+ T cells sorted from blood. CDR3 residues: CSVEEGWETQYF. The CDR3 DNA is TGCAGCGTTGAAGAGGGCTGGGAGACCCAGTACTTC. Combining the CDR3 with reference TRBV29-1 and TRBJ2-5 gives the whole variable domain SAVISQKPSRDICQRGTSLTIQCQVDSQVTMMFWYRQQPGQSLTLIATANQGSEATYESGFVIDKFPISRPNLTFSTLTVSNMSPEDSSIYLCSVEEGWETQYFGPGTRLLVL.